These T cell receptor beta chains were read from a single sample in a study of blood T cell repertoires in COVID-19. Assay: immunoSEQ multiplex PCR; the TCRdb copy retains only in-frame clones and omits some. The data hold roughly 120,000 clones, with around 81% observed a single time. Sequenced input: peripheral blood. These receptor sequences come from a human donor in a cohort sampled during active or convalescent COVID-19. Both conserved end residues are trimmed from each CDR3. The order of the fields is V gene, CDR3 length, J gene, CDR3 protein.

V: TRBV5-6; length: 13; J: TRBJ2-4; CDR3: ASSRTGGYVDIQY
V: TRBV29-1; length: 11; J: TRBJ1-2; CDR3: SVEDRTDYGYT
V: TRBV7-6; length: 13; J: TRBJ1-4; CDR3: ASSTPGQANEKLF
V: TRBV6-6; length: 13; J: TRBJ2-1; CDR3: ASSLITSGRHEQF
V: TRBV29-1; length: 10; J: TRBJ2-7; CDR3: STLTRTYEQY
V: TRBV7-2; length: 13; J: TRBJ2-7; CDR3: ASSLVSGQAHEQY
V: TRBV9; length: 16; J: TRBJ2-6; CDR3: ASSAHPGEVSGANVLT
V: TRBV9; length: 13; J: TRBJ2-5; CDR3: ASTQTAGAQETQY
V: TRBV7-6; length: 14; J: TRBJ2-7; CDR3: ASSLAMGQSSYEQY
V: TRBV19; length: 16; J: TRBJ2-4; CDR3: ASSINRQQLMAKNIQY
V: TRBV19; length: 12; J: TRBJ2-1; CDR3: ASSIWDRGGEQF
V: TRBV6-2/TRBV6-3; length: 12; J: TRBJ1-5; CDR3: ASRPRTGNQPQH
V: TRBV12-3/TRBV12-4; length: 9; J: TRBJ1-1; CDR3: ASRINREAF
V: TRBV3-1/TRBV3-2; length: 11; J: TRBJ2-7; CDR3: ASSQLSSYEQY
V: TRBV28; length: 10; J: TRBJ2-7; CDR3: ASSLATSEQY
V: TRBV9; length: 14; J: TRBJ2-2; CDR3: ASSVVGGANTGELF
V: TRBV28; length: 11; J: TRBJ1-2; CDR3: ASSLRGVGGYT
V: TRBV7-2; length: 12; J: TRBJ2-3; CDR3: ASSSMRDSWAQY
V: TRBV24-1; length: 14; J: TRBJ2-3; CDR3: ATSKHTGGWKDTQY
V: TRBV5-6; length: 12; J: TRBJ2-3; CDR3: ASRDGPQADTQY
V: TRBV19; length: 14; J: TRBJ2-5; CDR3: ASSPRGAGWQETQY
V: TRBV27; length: 11; J: TRBJ2-7; CDR3: ASSFRDSSKQY
V: TRBV4-1; length: 15; J: TRBJ2-3; CDR3: ASSQSTGLASTDTQY
V: TRBV5-1; length: 19; J: TRBJ2-5; CDR3: ASSYTTHRGGTAHPKETQY
V: TRBV6-9; length: 13; J: TRBJ2-3; CDR3: ASSYFEGWLDTQY
V: TRBV5-1; length: 14; J: TRBJ2-1; CDR3: ASSSRGPPALREQF
V: TRBV7-2; length: 13; J: TRBJ2-7; CDR3: ASSLRPAGPYEQY
V: TRBV7-9; length: 12; J: TRBJ1-1; CDR3: ASSWRTGHTEAF
V: TRBV6-5; length: 13; J: TRBJ1-6; CDR3: ASSYSSGTGGPLH
V: TRBV4-1; length: 14; J: TRBJ1-2; CDR3: ASSQGQGGVNYGYT
V: TRBV12-3/TRBV12-4; length: 11; J: TRBJ2-2; CDR3: ASSGLRAGELF
V: TRBV5-1; length: 14; J: TRBJ1-4; CDR3: ASSLVAGRPNEKLF
V: TRBV30; length: 9; J: TRBJ1-3; CDR3: AWRQGNTIY
V: TRBV28; length: 13; J: TRBJ2-1; CDR3: ASSPPGLVLDEQF
V: TRBV18; length: 12; J: TRBJ1-6; CDR3: ASSPAGSNSPLH
V: TRBV7-3; length: 15; J: TRBJ2-2; CDR3: ASSRGGGGPNTGELF
V: TRBV14; length: 10; J: TRBJ2-7; CDR3: ASSQARYEQY
V: TRBV19; length: 13; J: TRBJ1-2; CDR3: ASTGTGAYVYGYT
V: TRBV11-2; length: 14; J: TRBJ1-6; CDR3: ASSLVFKSGGLLLH
V: TRBV7-2; length: 12; J: TRBJ2-3; CDR3: ASSRQGGTDTQY